This TCR beta chain was identified during a study of T-cell memory formation after mild COVID-19. This clonotype appeared a few times. As yet, its antigen is unknown. The study, taken as a whole, reports: CD4+ bias marked clones expanding day 15 to 37, unlike balanced contracting clones. Confirmation was lacking for SARS-CoV-2 specificity of second-wave clones that peaked on day 37. Pre-infection memory already had some responding clones, implying cross-reactive memory joined.

The CDR3 loop spans 16 amino acids. With V trimmed by 5 bases and J by 2 bases, 7 bases remained unmatched. Per the germline V gene, CDR1 is DFQATT and CDR2 is SNEGSKA (reference sequence). Libraries for TCRalpha and TCRbeta carried sample barcodes and unique molecular identifiers via 5'RACE. TCRdb reanalysed the 5' RACE reads using MiXCR and keeps one entry per CDR3 protein. In the table there are about 430,000 distinct CDR3 sequences, roughly 17% of which are singletons. This sequence was found in a man between 18 and 29 years old who had mild COVID-19 (a few samples of this study predate the infection). Cell type and time point are not known. V and J are TRBV20-1 and TRBJ2-3; 13 bases match TRBD2. The sequencing sample was made of PBMCs or a T cell subset sorted from them (not recorded which). DNA for the CDR3: TGCAGTGCTGCAAGACTAGCGGGGGGACCCACAGATACGCAGTATTTT. It encodes CSAARLAGGPTDTQYF.